The source of this T cell receptor beta chain is a study of CD8 T cells in Susac syndrome. Study outcomes and limitations: It was acknowledged in the study that the number of individuals who were included in its TCR sequencing and HLA analysis was relatively small.

A word on this clonotype: Its antigen is undetermined.

Negative isolation yielded the CD8+ and CD4+ T cells, while FACS enriched the TEMRA cells. Random hexamers were used to reverse transcribe about 0.45 to 1 ug of RNA. TCRdb reprocessed the immunoSEQ multiplex PCR reads with MiXCR, giving one entry per CDR3 protein. This repertoire shows some 300,000 distinct CDR3 sequences, around 91% found once; its top ten account for 0.18%. CDR3 length equals 13 residues. V was clipped by 5 bases and J by 4 bases, with 9 bases between them. Germline loops: CDR1 MNHEY, CDR2 SVGEGT. The origin of this receptor is a human donor with multiple sclerosis. The genes are TRBV6-2 or TRBV6-3 and TRBJ1-5; D remains ambiguous. The sample was CD8+ T cells from PBMCs. The CDR3 DNA reads TGTGCCAGCAGTCCTGCTATTAATCAGCCCCAGCATTTT. Translated: CASSPAINQPQHF.